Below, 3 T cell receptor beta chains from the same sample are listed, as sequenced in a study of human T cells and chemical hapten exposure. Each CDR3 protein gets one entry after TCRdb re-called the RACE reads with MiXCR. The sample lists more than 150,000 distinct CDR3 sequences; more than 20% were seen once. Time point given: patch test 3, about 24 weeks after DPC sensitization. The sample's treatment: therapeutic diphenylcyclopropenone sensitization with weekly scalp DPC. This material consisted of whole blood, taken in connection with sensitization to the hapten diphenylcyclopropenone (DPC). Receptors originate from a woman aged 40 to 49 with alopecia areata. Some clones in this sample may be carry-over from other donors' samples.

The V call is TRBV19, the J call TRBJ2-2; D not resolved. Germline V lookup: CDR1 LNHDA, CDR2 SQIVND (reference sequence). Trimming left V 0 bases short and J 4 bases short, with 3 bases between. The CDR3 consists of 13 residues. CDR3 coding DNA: TGTGCCAGTAGTATAGAAGGCACCGGGGAGCTGTTTTTT. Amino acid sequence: CASSIEGTGELFF.

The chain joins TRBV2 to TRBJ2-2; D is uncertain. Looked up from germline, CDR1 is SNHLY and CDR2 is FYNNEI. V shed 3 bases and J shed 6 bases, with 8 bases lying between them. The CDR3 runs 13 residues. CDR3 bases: TGTGCCAGCAGTGATAGTTGGGCCGGGGAGCTGTTTTTT. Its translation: CASSDSWAGELFF.

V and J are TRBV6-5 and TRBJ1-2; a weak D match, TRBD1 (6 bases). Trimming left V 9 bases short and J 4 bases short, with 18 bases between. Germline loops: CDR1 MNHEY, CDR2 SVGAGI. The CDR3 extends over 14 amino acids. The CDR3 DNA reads TGTGCCAGTGGAACGCGACAGGTGGTCTATGGCTACACCTTC. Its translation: CASGTRQVVYGYTF.